One T cell receptor (beta chain) is described in this entry. Method: immunoSEQ multiplex PCR; TCRdb's copy keeps in-frame clones and lacks some. The table includes fewer than 1.6 million clones, approximately 98.5% detected once. Each sample came from a Caucasian adult donor living in Nashville, Tennessee. The CDR3 runs to 16 residues. The germline V gene has CDR1 SQVTM and CDR2 ANQGSEA. V dropped 7 bases and J dropped 1; count of bases not matched to a gene: 12. This record comes from a study of shared clonotypes between healthy human individuals. This receptor was identified in a young man in good health. The J gene is TRBJ1-1, the V gene TRBV29-1, with 10 bases aligning to TRBD1. The sample consisted of naive CD4+ T cells sorted from blood. Subset given: CD45RA+ positively selected. The CDR3 nucleotides are TGCAGCGACCTTAGACAGGGGGCGAGGAAGAACACTGAAGCTTTCTTT. The encoded protein is CSDLRQGARKNTEAFF.